A single T cell receptor (beta chain) is shown here with its context. The antigen is undetermined. These data are taken from a study of T cells in Graves' hyperthyroidism and ophthalmopathy. Diagnosis rested on symptoms, serum thyroxine and TRAb, thyroid ultrasound, and orbital computed tomography. The PBMCs studied were ones that came from about 9.9 ml fresh peripheral blood. Amplified TCR beta CDR3 regions came from RNA transcripts. The TCR CDR3 was amplified in a first-round RT-PCR using the HTBI primer set. Each CDR3 protein is one row after TCRdb ran MiXCR on the multiplex PCR reads. The data contain hundreds of thousands of distinct CDR3 sequences, 35% to 40% of them singletons. Overall study results and limits: Among thyroid clonotypes expanded above 0.001, most also appeared in blood. Ophthalmopathy was separated from stable hyperthyroidism by a 13 V-J model.

The CDR3 consists of 12 residues. V trimming: 11 bases; J trimming: 2 bases; junction bases outside the gene matches: 2. Germline CDR1 and CDR2: ENHRY and SYGVKD. Material for sequencing was blood. This TCR was recovered from a man between 18 and 29 years old with Graves' hyperthyroidism. This chain joins TRBV10-3 and TRBJ2-7; 11 bases are shared with TRBD2. The CDR3 sequence is CAVAGGPYEQYF. DNA of the CDR3: TGTGCCGTAGCGGGAGGGCCCTACGAGCAGTACTTC.